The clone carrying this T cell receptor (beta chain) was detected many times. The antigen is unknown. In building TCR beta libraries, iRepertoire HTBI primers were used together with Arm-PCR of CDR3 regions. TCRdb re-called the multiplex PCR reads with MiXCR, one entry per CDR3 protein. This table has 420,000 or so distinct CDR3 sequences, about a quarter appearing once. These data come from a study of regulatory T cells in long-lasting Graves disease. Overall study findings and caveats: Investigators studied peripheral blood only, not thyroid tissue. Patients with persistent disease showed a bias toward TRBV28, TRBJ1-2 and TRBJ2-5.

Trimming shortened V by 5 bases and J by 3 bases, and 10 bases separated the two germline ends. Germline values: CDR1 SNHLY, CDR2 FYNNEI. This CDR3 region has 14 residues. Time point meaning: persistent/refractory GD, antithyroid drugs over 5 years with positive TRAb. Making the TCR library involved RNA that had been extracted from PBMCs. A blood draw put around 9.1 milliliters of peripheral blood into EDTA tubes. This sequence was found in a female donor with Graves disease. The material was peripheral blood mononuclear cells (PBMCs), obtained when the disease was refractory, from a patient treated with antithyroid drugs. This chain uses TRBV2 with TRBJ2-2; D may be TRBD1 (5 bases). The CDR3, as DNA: TGTGCCAGCAGTTCGGACACACACACCGGGGAGCTGTTTTTT. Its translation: CASSSDTHTGELFF.